What follows is one T cell receptor beta chain and its context. Profiling relied on immunoSEQ multiplex PCR, and the TCRdb table lists in-frame clones only, not all of them. The data contain 75,000 to 95,000 clones, less than 85% of them seen just once; the ten biggest clones take up over 3.5%. This entry is derived from a study of blood T cell repertoires in COVID-19. V trimming: 5 bases; J trimming: 7 bases; junction bases outside the gene matches: 7. The CDR3 covers 15 residues. The germline V gene has CDR1 LNHDA and CDR2 SQIVND (reference sequence). The origin of this receptor is a man between 65 and 80 years old with COVID-19, enrolled during active disease. V gene TRBV19 combines with J gene TRBJ2-1, with TRBD2 identical over 11 bases. Sample: peripheral blood. DNA for the CDR3: TGTGCCAGTAGTCAACTAGCGGGAGTAGGTAATGAGCAGTTCTTC. Translation: CASSQLAGVGNEQFF.